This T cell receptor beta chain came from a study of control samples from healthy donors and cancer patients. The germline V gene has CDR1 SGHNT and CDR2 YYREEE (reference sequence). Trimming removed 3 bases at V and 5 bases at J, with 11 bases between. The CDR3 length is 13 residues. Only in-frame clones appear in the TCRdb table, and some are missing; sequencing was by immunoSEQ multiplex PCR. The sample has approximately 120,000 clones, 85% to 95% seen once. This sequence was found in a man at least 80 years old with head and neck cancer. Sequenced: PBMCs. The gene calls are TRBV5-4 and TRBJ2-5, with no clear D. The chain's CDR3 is CASSSGAYETQYF. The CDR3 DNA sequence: TGTGCCAGCAGCTCAGGTGCTTATGAGACCCAGTACTTC. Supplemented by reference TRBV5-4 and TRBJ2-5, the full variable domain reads ETGVTQSPTHLIKTRGQQVTLRCSSQSGHNTVSWYQQALGQGPQFIFQYYREEENGRGNFPPRFSGLQFPNYSSELNVNALELDDSALYLCASSSGAYETQYFGPGTRLLVL.